This TCR beta chain stems from a study of T cells in Graves' hyperthyroidism and ophthalmopathy. Study-level findings and limits: Ophthalmopathy and stable hyperthyroidism were told apart by a 13 V-J model. Before onset, by a median of around six months, the model predicted ophthalmopathy.

Stability of Graves' hyperthyroidism was defined as absent ophthalmopathy progression within 18 months. TCR beta CDR3 regions were amplified from RNA. Initially, a first-round RT-PCR of the TCR CDR3 employed the HTBI primer set. In TCRdb, the multiplex PCR reads were re-called with MiXCR into one record per CDR3 protein. Among some 210,000 distinct CDR3 sequences listed, more than 15% were seen once. Points on this clonotype: Its antigen remains unknown.

V shed 1 base, J shed 2 bases, and the junction held 5 bases outside the gene matches. CDR3 length: 18 residues. Per the germline V gene, CDR1 is PRHDT and CDR2 is FYEKMQ (reference sequence). J is TRBJ2-3 and V is TRBV13; 14 bases fit TRBD2. The specimen was blood. This clonotype was obtained from a man in his forties or fifties with Graves' hyperthyroidism. The CDR3 loop reads CASSLEGLAGAFTDTQYF. CDR3 in DNA: TGTGCCAGCAGCTTAGAGGGACTAGCGGGAGCTTTCACAGATACGCAGTATTTT.